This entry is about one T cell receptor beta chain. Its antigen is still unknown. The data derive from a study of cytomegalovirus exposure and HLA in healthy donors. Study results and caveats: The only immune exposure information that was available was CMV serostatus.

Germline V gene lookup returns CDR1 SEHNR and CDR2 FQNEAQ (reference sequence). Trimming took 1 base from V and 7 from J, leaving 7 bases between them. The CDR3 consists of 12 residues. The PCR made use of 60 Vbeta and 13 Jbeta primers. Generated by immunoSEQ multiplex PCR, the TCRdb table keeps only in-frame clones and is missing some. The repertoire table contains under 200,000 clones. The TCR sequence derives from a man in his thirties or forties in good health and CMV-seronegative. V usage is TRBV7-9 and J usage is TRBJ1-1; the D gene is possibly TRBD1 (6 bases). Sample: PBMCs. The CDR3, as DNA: TGTGCCAGCAGCTTAGAGGGGGATGAAGCTTTCTTT. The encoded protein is CASSLEGDEAFF.